This T cell receptor beta chain was sequenced for a study of human T cells and chemical hapten exposure listed by TCRdb under 2021. About the full investigation: For sensitization, 2% DPC in acetone was applied to a 2 cm by 2 cm area of upper inner arm skin. Weekly therapeutic DPC doses were additionally applied to the scalp of patients throughout the roughly 23-week study period. Patch testing was performed on the upper back with Finn chambers containing 0.01% DPC, and the patch tests were scored after 6 days according to International Contact Dermatitis Research Group standards. The mostly female patient cohort included alopecia areata with under or over 50% scalp involvement, alopecia totalis and alopecia universalis. Libraries were pooled for sequencing, and variation in per-sample TCR yields was attributed mainly to small differences in library volumes within the pool. This study followed changes in the peripheral blood TCR repertoire in vivo during primary and secondary sensitization of alopecia patients to the hapten diphenylcyclopropenone (DPC). Blood was sampled from patients pre-sensitization (week 0) and at 2, 6 and about 24 weeks after DPC sensitization. Twenty-nine alopecia patients gave blood for TCR sequencing at one to four time points (pre-sensitization, 2, 6 and 24 weeks). The paper as a whole reports these results and caveats: Significantly more large CDR3 similarity clusters were formed by expanded TCRs than by pre-sensitization or healthy control sets, consistent with antigen-driven responses. The number of TCRs above 1 in 1000 frequency did not change with DPC sensitization; there was no evidence of global repertoire structure alterations. Repeated subsampling changed both the strength of the expansion versus patch-test correlation and the threshold at which that correlation became significant. Because every patient had alopecia, a presumed autoimmune disease, the patients' immune response might differ from that of healthy individuals. Patch test score correlated positively with the number of PT1 expanded TCRs, reaching significance at thresholds 8, 16 and 32 but not at 4.

From a lookup of the germline V gene, CDR1 and CDR2 are SQVTM and ANQGSEA. Including the terminal cysteine and phenylalanine, the CDR3 comprises 12 residues. Only CDR3 DNA remains: 36 bases, in frame from the first base. Cut back by 4 bases and 4 bases, the V and J ends lie 10 bases apart. A remark on this clonotype: Its antigen remains undetermined. Per-base qualities were not stored, and no clone one base away is much larger.

The meaning of the sample's time point label: patch test 1, 2 weeks after DPC sensitization. The sample's treatment or condition label, decoded: therapeutic diphenylcyclopropenone sensitization with weekly scalp DPC. Blood at each patch-test visit was drawn before the patch test was applied. Eligible patients were aged 18 to 70, diagnosed with alopecia, deemed suitable for DPC therapy, and excluded if pregnant. Unfractionated whole blood was collected in Tempus Blood RNA tubes, and total RNA was extracted from that blood. The method was RACE. The sequencing machine was a NextSeq 500. Library preparation attached unique molecular identifiers to individual cDNA molecules for quantitative, reproducible TCR counting. For every blood RNA sample, sequencing covered both the TCR alpha and TCR beta chains. The paper's data handling went like this. The median number of TCRs per sample was 95,638, ranging from about 20,000 to 750,000. V, J and CDR3 annotation of the TCR reads was performed with the Decombinator software suite. Every sample was subsampled to the same number of TCRs (28,000) for the PS versus PT1 abundance plots. TCRs were defined as expanded if absent before sensitization and observed at least eight times at the 2-week time point. TCRdb itself trimmed the public reads at Q25 with fastp, ran MiXCR and retained productive beta chains. Each entry is one CDR3 protein sequence, shown with its most common DNA and genes. The V and J calls follow TCRdb's processing rather than the paper's. In this sample the table shows approximately 49,000 distinct CDR3 sequences, 9.3% of which occur a single time. Around 4.5% of the sample goes to the ten largest clones.

This clonotype was obtained from a woman aged 50 to 60 with alopecia areata. Some clones in this sample may be carry-over from other donors' samples. The sequencing here drew on whole blood, taken in connection with sensitization to the hapten diphenylcyclopropenone (DPC). The chain is encoded by TRBV29-1 joined to TRBJ2-5, and perhaps TRBD1 as D gene, on 6 matching bases. The DNA sequence is as follows: TGCAGCGTTGTGCAACAGGGAGAGACCCAGTACTTC. This translates into CSVVQQGETQYF.